The 21 T cell receptor beta chains below all came from one sample that was sequenced in a study of T cell responses to AZD1222 COVID-19 vaccine. Using immunoSEQ multiplex PCR, the repertoire was profiled, and TCRdb retains in-frame clones only, with some absent. Of roughly 100,000 clones in the sample, around 83% were seen once. Sequences were derived from peripheral blood, sampled on day 0 of AZD1222 vaccination. All receptors come from an adult in good health.

This clone has only one observation. This chain joins TRBV14 and TRBJ2-1; D is unclear. The V end was cut by 4 bases, the J end by 8 bases, with 12 bases between. The CDR3 loop spans 13 amino acids. Germline values: CDR1 SGHDN, CDR2 FVKESK. CDR3 residues: CASSRKQSDEQFF. DNA for the CDR3: TGTGCCAGCAGCCGGAAACAAAGCGATGAGCAGTTCTTC.

The genes are TRBV5-1 and TRBJ1-2, with D uncertain. CDR1 is SGHRS, CDR2 YFSETQ, per germline. The CDR3 consists of 12 residues. V gave up 4 bases and J gave up 2 bases, with 6 bases separating them. In DNA form, the CDR3 reads TGCGCCAGCAGCACTGGAAACTATGGCTACACCTTC. This sequence encodes CASSTGNYGYTF.

This clone has only a few counts. J is TRBJ1-2 and V is TRBV19, with 9 bases that match TRBD1. J gave up 4 bases and V 6 bases, and 6 bases lay outside the gene matches. The CDR3 is made up of 14 amino acids. Germline CDR1 is LNHDA and CDR2 is SQIVND (reference sequence). The chain's CDR3 is CASRAGQGPYGYTF. The CDR3 nucleotides read TGTGCCAGTAGGGCGGGACAGGGTCCCTATGGCTACACCTTC. The whole variable domain, filled in from reference TRBV19 and TRBJ1-2, reads DGGITQSPKYLFRKEGQNVTLSCEQNLNHDAMYWYRQDPGQGLRLIYYSQIVNDFQKGDIAEGYSVSREKKESFPLTVTSAQKNPTAFYLCASRAGQGPYGYTFGSGTRLTVV.

This clone was seen a handful of times. V and J are TRBV6-2 or TRBV6-3 and TRBJ2-7, with D possibly matching TRBD1 (5 bases). Per germline, CDR1 MNHEY and CDR2 SVGEGT. Trimming took off 4 bases at V and 1 base at J, with 8 bases between the two ends. The CDR3 extends over 13 amino acids. CDR3 bases: TGTGCCAGCAGTTGGGGCAGTTCCTACGAGCAGTACTTC. Protein sequence: CASSWGSSYEQYF.

In DNA, the CDR3 is TGTGCCAGTAGTATGGCTAGCGGGAGTAGTGGGGATACGCAGTATTTT. Translation gives CASSMASGSSGDTQYF. This sequence joins TRBV19 and TRBJ2-3; the match to TRBD2 covers 10 bases. The CDR3 contains 16 residues. The V and J ends lost 3 bases and 6 bases, in that order; junction bases with no gene match: 9. The germline gives CDR1 LNHDA, CDR2 SQIVND (reference sequence).

The chain couples TRBV28 to TRBJ1-5; no clear D. The V gene lost 2 bases and the J gene lost 0 bases, with 11 bases spanning the gap. The CDR3 covers 16 residues. Germline values: CDR1 MDHEN, CDR2 SYDVKM. The CDR3: CASSLPGQFSNQPQHF. CDR3 in DNA: TGTGCCAGCAGTTTACCTGGGCAGTTTAGCAATCAGCCCCAGCATTTT.

The count of this clone is one. The chain couples TRBV28 to TRBJ1-2, with TRBD1 identical over 7 bases. Losses at the gene ends were 6 bases for V and 4 bases for J; bases not matched to a gene: 11. Germline assignment: CDR1 MDHEN and CDR2 SYDVKM. The CDR3 has 15 residues. The CDR3 is CASSTTGITFYGYTF. As DNA, the CDR3 is TGTGCCAGCAGCACGACAGGGATTACTTTCTATGGCTACACCTTC.

The chain uses TRBV29-1 and TRBJ1-5, with TRBD1 matching 10 bases. Losses at the gene ends were 4 bases for V and 7 bases for J; bases not matched to a gene: 4. The CDR3 runs to 13 residues. Germline-derived CDR1 and CDR2 are SQVTM and ANQGSEA. The CDR3 is CSVGQGAGQPQHF. The DNA for the CDR3 is TGCAGCGTTGGACAGGGGGCTGGACAGCCCCAGCATTTT.

This chain uses TRBV30 with TRBJ1-5; D ambiguous. This CDR3 has 15 amino acids. CDR1 and CDR2 from the germline V gene are GTSNPN and SVGIG (reference sequence). V was trimmed by 3 bases and J by 11 bases, leaving 23 bases between them. For the CDR3, the DNA is TGTGCCTGGAGCAACACCGGGAACCTTCGGATGTCCCAGCATTTT. Translated, it gives CAWSNTGNLRMSQHF.

This rearrangement joins TRBV7-3 to TRBJ2-3; D ambiguous. The CDR3 has 14 amino acids. In germline, CDR1 is SGHTA, CDR2 FQGTGA. The V gene lost 2 bases and the J gene lost 2 bases, with 8 bases spanning the gap. The CDR3 is CASSLSHTTDTQYF. In DNA, the CDR3 is TGTGCCAGCAGCTTATCACATACCACAGATACGCAGTATTTT.

This chain uses TRBV19 with TRBJ2-7, with 11 bases that match TRBD2. Unmatched junction bases numbered 2, after V lost 4 bases and J lost 3 bases. CDR1 and CDR2 from the germline V gene are LNHDA and SQIVND (reference sequence). The CDR3 extends over 14 amino acids. DNA for the CDR3: TGTGCCAGTAGTAAACTAGCGGGAGACTACGAGCAGTACTTC. Translation gives CASSKLAGDYEQYF.

This clone was observed a handful of times. The CDR3 sequence: CASSGGNTEAFF. In DNA form, the CDR3 reads TGTGCCAGCAGTGGAGGGAACACTGAAGCTTTCTTT. V gene TRBV28 combines with J gene TRBJ1-1; D unclear. Between the trimmed V and J ends, which lost 5 bases and 1 base, there was a span of 5 bases. The length of the CDR3 is 12 residues. The germline V gene encodes CDR1 MDHEN and CDR2 SYDVKM.

This clone was detected only a few times. The gene calls are TRBV2 and TRBJ2-2, with unresolved D. Germline assignment: CDR1 SNHLY and CDR2 FYNNEI. This CDR3 region has 12 residues. Trimming stripped 6 bases from V and 4 bases from J, with 6 bases between. This CDR3 is CASRELTGELFF. The CDR3 region has the DNA TGTGCCAGCAGGGAGCTCACCGGGGAGCTGTTTTTT.

The V and J genes are TRBV29-1 and TRBJ2-3; 7 bases are shared with TRBD2. Germline V lookup: CDR1 SQVTM, CDR2 ANQGSEA. The CDR3 is 13 residues long. Trimming removed 4 bases from V and 2 bases from J; junction bases left unmatched: 3. CDR3 loop: CSVVLALTDTQYF. CDR3 sequence (DNA): TGCAGCGTTGTACTAGCGCTCACAGATACGCAGTATTTT.

The rearrangement links TRBV7-2 to TRBJ1-5; D perhaps matches TRBD1 (5 bases). The CDR3 runs to 14 residues. CDR1 SGHTA and CDR2 FQGNSA come from the germline V gene. V lost 5 bases, J lost 1 base, and 9 bases lay in between. CDR3 coding DNA: TGTGCCAGCAGCACCGGGGGGAGCAATCAGCCCCAGCATTTT. This gives the protein CASSTGGSNQPQHF.

This clone was found once. The chain recombines TRBV3-1 (or the pseudogene TRBV3-2) with TRBJ2-1; unclear D gene. V was cut by 0 bases and J by 12 bases, with 9 bases left in between. Germline CDR1 reads LGHDT; CDR2 reads YNNKEL (reference sequence). The CDR3 contains 12 residues. The DNA of the CDR3 is TGTGCCAGCAGCCAAGATCCAGTTTTGCAGTTCTTC. It specifies CASSQDPVLQFF.

V usage is TRBV19 and J usage is TRBJ1-1; no clear D. With 4 bases removed from V and 8 bases from J, the gap between germline ends came to 23 bases. The V gene's germline CDR1 is LNHDA and CDR2 SQIVND (reference sequence). This CDR3 contains 16 residues. CDR3 DNA sequence: TGTGCCAGTAGTACTCACGCGGGGTCGGCTGGAATAGAAGCTTTCTTT. This sequence encodes CASSTHAGSAGIEAFF.

The rearrangement links TRBV6-5 to TRBJ2-5, with 8 bases that match TRBD1. J lost 4 bases, V lost 6 bases, and 7 bases had no gene match. The germline V gene encodes CDR1 MNHEY and CDR2 SVGAGI. This CDR3 region has 14 residues. The CDR3 protein is CASRIEDRVETQYF. The DNA for the CDR3 is TGTGCCAGCAGAATCGAGGACAGGGTAGAGACCCAGTACTTC.

The chain employs TRBV27 and TRBJ1-6; D is undetermined. The CDR3 sequence is 15 residues long. The ends were cut back, 2 bases at V and 7 bases at J, with 12 bases in the middle. Germline values: CDR1 MNHEY, CDR2 SMNVEV (reference sequence). The CDR3 coding sequence is TGTGCCAGCAGTTTAGAAGGACCGCCGAATTCACCCCTCCACTTT. Amino acid sequence: CASSLEGPPNSPLHF.

This clone was detected only once. The chain recombines TRBV25-1 with TRBJ2-3; 10 nucleotides agree with TRBD1. Per germline, CDR1 MGHDK and CDR2 SYGVNS. The CDR3 covers 16 residues. Trimming took 3 bases from V and 3 from J; bases not matched to a gene: 6. For the CDR3, the DNA is TGTGCCAGCAGTGACCCAGGACAGGGGGTTACAGATACGCAGTATTTT. Amino acid sequence: CASSDPGQGVTDTQYF.

The chain recombines TRBV28 with TRBJ1-3, with 8 bases that match TRBD1. The CDR3 covers 14 residues. The V segment lost 8 bases and the J segment 4 bases; nucleotides outside the gene matches: 7. Germline CDR1 MDHEN, CDR2 SYDVKM. The CDR3 coding sequence is TGTGCCAGCTTAAACAGGGGGGAAGGAAACACCATATATTTT. As protein: CASLNRGEGNTIYF.